These T cell receptor beta chains were read from a single sample in a study of blood T cell repertoires in COVID-19. Measured with immunoSEQ multiplex PCR; TCRdb has only the in-frame clones, and not every one. This table has 100,000 or so clones, roughly 81% appearing once. The specimen was peripheral blood. These receptors were collected from a man aged 35 to 55 with active or convalescent COVID-19. Each CDR3 is given with its conserved first and last residue. Each record gives: D gene, clone size, V gene, CDR3 length, J gene, CDR3 DNA, CDR3 protein. A D gene is named only where the DNA matches it firmly. Size tells how often a clone was seen (once, few, many) or the class of an expanded clone, and some rows leave it out.

-	-	TRBV6-5	14	TRBJ1-3	TGTGCCAGCAGTTCCACAGGTTCTGGAAACACCATATATTTT	CASSSTGSGNTIYF
-	-	TRBV29-1	12	TRBJ1-1	TGCAGCGTTGACAGGTCGAACACTGAAGCTTTCTTT	CSVDRSNTEAFF
-	-	TRBV6-5	13	TRBJ2-7	TGTGCCAGCACCTCAGGGTTGGTGTACGAGCAGTACTTC	CASTSGLVYEQYF
-	-	TRBV9	15	TRBJ2-2	TGTGCCAGCAGCGTAACAGCAGGGGACACCGGGGAGCTGTTTTTT	CASSVTAGDTGELFF
TRBD1	once	TRBV11-2	15	TRBJ2-7	TGTGCCAGCAGCTATCCGGGACAGGGGTTCTACGAGCAGTACTTC	CASSYPGQGFYEQYF
-	-	TRBV14	15	TRBJ1-6	TGTGCCAGCAGCCAAGGGCAGGGGTTGAATTCACCCCTCCACTTT	CASSQGQGLNSPLHF
-	-	TRBV5-1	15	TRBJ1-5	TGCGCCAGCAGCTTGGAGGGGCGCGAATATCAGCCCCAGCATTTT	CASSLEGREYQPQHF
TRBD1	-	TRBV12-3/TRBV12-4	13	TRBJ1-1	TGTGCCAGCAGACCGGGACAGGGTAGCGAAGCTTTCTTT	CASRPGQGSEAFF
-	-	TRBV7-2	15	TRBJ1-1	TGTGCCAGCAGCCGTACAGGGCTGGCTGGTACTGAAGCTTTCTTT	CASSRTGLAGTEAFF
TRBD1	once	TRBV2	14	TRBJ1-1	TGTGCCAGCAGTGGGCAGGGGGCCCGCACTGAAGCTTTCTTT	CASSGQGARTEAFF
TRBD1	-	TRBV18	15	TRBJ1-3	TGTGCCAGCTCGACCGGGGGACAGGGGGCGAACACCATATATTTT	CASSTGGQGANTIYF
TRBD2	-	TRBV24-1	16	TRBJ2-7	TGTGCCACCAGTGATCGCCCCCTAGCGGGGGGATACGAGCAGTACTTC	CATSDRPLAGGYEQYF
TRBD1	-	TRBV4-2	15	TRBJ1-4	TGTGCCAGCAGCCAAGGGACAGGGTTTAATGAAAAACTGTTTTTT	CASSQGTGFNEKLFF
-	few	TRBV9	16	TRBJ1-2	TGTGCCAGCACCGCCAGCGTACTTCAGGGTACCTATGGCTACACCTTC	CASTASVLQGTYGYTF
-	-	TRBV30	16	TRBJ1-5	TGTGCCTACGCAACATGGCAGGGCAATAGCAATCAGCCCCAGCATTTT	CAYATWQGNSNQPQHF
-	-	TRBV7-2	14	TRBJ1-3	TGTGCCAGCAGCGCAAGCGTCTCTGGAAACACCATATATTTT	CASSASVSGNTIYF
-	-	TRBV29-1	14	TRBJ1-1	TGCAGCGTTGAAGAATGGCGGGGGTGGACTGAAGCTTTCTTT	CSVEEWRGWTEAFF
TRBD2	-	TRBV10-3	13	TRBJ2-1	TGTGCCATCAGTAGCGGGGCAACCAATGAGCAGTTCTTC	CAISSGATNEQFF
-	-	TRBV29-1	15	TRBJ2-5	TGCAGCTCTCAGTCCCAGTCGCCAACGCAAGAGACCCAGTACTTC	CSSQSQSPTQETQYF
-	-	TRBV7-3	13	TRBJ1-1	TGTGCCAGCAGCGTACAGGAGAACACTGAAGCTTTCTTT	CASSVQENTEAFF
-	-	TRBV19	15	TRBJ1-4	TGTGCCAGTAGTGTGTTGGGGGGAACTAATGAAAAACTGTTTTTT	CASSVLGGTNEKLFF
TRBD1	once	TRBV2	14	TRBJ1-5	TGTGCCAGCACTGGGACAGTTAGCAATCAGCCCCAGCATTTT	CASTGTVSNQPQHF
-	-	TRBV14	14	TRBJ1-1	TGTGCCAGCAGCCAAAGCGGGGGCGCGGCTGAAGCTTTCTTT	CASSQSGGAAEAFF
TRBD1	-	TRBV5-5	14	TRBJ1-1	TGTGCCAGCAGCTACGGGACAGCCAACACTGAAGCTTTCTTT	CASSYGTANTEAFF
-	-	TRBV25-1	14	TRBJ1-2	TGTGCCAGCAGTGAATGGGGCCTTAACTATGGCTACACCTTC	CASSEWGLNYGYTF
-	-	TRBV5-1	13	TRBJ2-5	TGCGCCAGCAGCTTGGGTAGCTCAGAGACCCAGTACTTC	CASSLGSSETQYF
-	-	TRBV7-9	14	TRBJ1-6	TGTGCCAGCAGCTTATCGCAGACGGGTTCACCCCTCCACTTT	CASSLSQTGSPLHF
-	-	TRBV3-1/TRBV3-2	13	TRBJ1-2	TGTGCCAGCAGCCGTGAGCAACAGAGTGGCTACACCTTC	CASSREQQSGYTF
TRBD2	-	TRBV6-5	15	TRBJ2-5	TGTGCCAGCAGATTAAGCGGGGCGACTCAAGAGACCCAGTACTTC	CASRLSGATQETQYF
-	-	TRBV14	15	TRBJ2-6	TGTGCCAGCAGCCAGAGGGCCTCTGGGGCCAACGTCCTGACTTTC	CASSQRASGANVLTF
TRBD1	once	TRBV6-5	14	TRBJ2-7	TGTGCCACCTCTCAATGGGACAGGGTCGACGAGCAGTACTTC	CATSQWDRVDEQYF
TRBD1	few	TRBV19	15	TRBJ1-6	TGTGCCAGTAGTATAGCGGCAGGGGGCTCTTCACCCCTCCACTTT	CASSIAAGGSSPLHF
TRBD1	-	TRBV6-2/TRBV6-3	19	TRBJ2-6	TGTGCCAGCAGTTACCCGTCCCGGGACAGGGGATCTGGGGCCAACGTCCTGACTTTC	CASSYPSRDRGSGANVLTF
-	-	TRBV5-1	12	TRBJ2-3	TGCGCCAGCAGCCCAAGGGGAGATACGCAGTATTTT	CASSPRGDTQYF
-	-	TRBV5-1	14	TRBJ1-5	TGCGCCAGCAGCCCGGACGGGGTCAATCAGCCCCAGCATTTT	CASSPDGVNQPQHF
-	-	TRBV7-2	14	TRBJ2-7	TGTGCCAGCAGCTATCCGGGACAACGATACGAGCAGTACTTC	CASSYPGQRYEQYF
TRBD1	-	TRBV19	15	TRBJ1-2	TGTGCCAGTTCCGGCCGGGACAGAGACGGCTATGGCTACACCTTC	CASSGRDRDGYGYTF
-	-	TRBV12-3/TRBV12-4	13	TRBJ1-2	TGTGCCAGCAGTCACCCAGGCAACTATGGCTACACCTTC	CASSHPGNYGYTF
-	-	TRBV24-1	15	TRBJ2-5	TGTGCCACCAGTGATTCCTCGGGGAGACGAGAGACCCAGTACTTC	CATSDSSGRRETQYF
TRBD1	-	TRBV5-1	14	TRBJ2-3	TGCGCCAGCAGCTTACAGGGGGTGGGAGATACGCAGTATTTT	CASSLQGVGDTQYF